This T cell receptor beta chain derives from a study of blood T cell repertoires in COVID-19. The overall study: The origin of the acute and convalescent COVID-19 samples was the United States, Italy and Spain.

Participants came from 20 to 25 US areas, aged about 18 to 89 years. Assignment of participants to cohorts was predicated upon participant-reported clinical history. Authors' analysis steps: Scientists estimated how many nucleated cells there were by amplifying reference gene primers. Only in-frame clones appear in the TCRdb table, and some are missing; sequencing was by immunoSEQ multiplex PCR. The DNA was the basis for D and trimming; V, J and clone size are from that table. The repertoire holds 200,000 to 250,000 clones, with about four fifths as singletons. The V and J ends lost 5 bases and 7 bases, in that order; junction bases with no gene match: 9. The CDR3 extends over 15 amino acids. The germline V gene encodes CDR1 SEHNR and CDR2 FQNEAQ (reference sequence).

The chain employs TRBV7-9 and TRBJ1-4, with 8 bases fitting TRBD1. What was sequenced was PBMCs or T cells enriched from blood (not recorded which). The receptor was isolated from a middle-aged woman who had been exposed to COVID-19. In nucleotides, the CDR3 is TGTGCCAGCAGCCCCGGGACAGGTTCCGCTGAAAAACTGTTTTTT. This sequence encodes CASSPGTGSAEKLFF.